This T cell receptor beta chain stems from a study of blood T cell repertoires in COVID-19. Study summary: T cells, B-cell-depleted T cells, or PBMCs provided the cDNA or gDNA that served as material.

Enrolled during active infection, Seattle patients were then followed longitudinally. The germline V and J ends were trimmed by 3 bases and 0 bases, with 8 bases remaining between them. The CDR3 is 15 residues long. Germline assignment: CDR1 MDHEN and CDR2 SYDVKM. Per the study methods: Amplifying reference gene primers gave estimates of nucleated cell counts. Assay used: immunoSEQ multiplex PCR; TCRdb lists only in-frame clones, some missing. The V and J calls and clone size were taken over from that table, and D and trimming were inferred from the DNA. This table has around 140,000 clones, roughly 86% appearing once.

The source material was peripheral blood. The chain is built from TRBV28 and TRBJ1-4; D is undetermined. The sequence was obtained from a woman in her 70s with COVID-19, enrolled during active disease. This CDR3 reads CASSFTSATNEKLFF. CDR3 sequence (DNA): TGTGCCAGCAGTTTCACATCTGCAACTAATGAAAAACTGTTTTTT. The entire variable domain, with the rest obtained from reference TRBV28 and TRBJ1-4, is as follows: DVKVTQSSRYLVKRTGEKVFLECVQDMDHENMFWYRQDPGLGLRLIYFSYDVKMKEKGDIPEGYSVSREKKERFSLILESASTNQTSMYLCASSFTSATNEKLFFGSGTQLSVL.